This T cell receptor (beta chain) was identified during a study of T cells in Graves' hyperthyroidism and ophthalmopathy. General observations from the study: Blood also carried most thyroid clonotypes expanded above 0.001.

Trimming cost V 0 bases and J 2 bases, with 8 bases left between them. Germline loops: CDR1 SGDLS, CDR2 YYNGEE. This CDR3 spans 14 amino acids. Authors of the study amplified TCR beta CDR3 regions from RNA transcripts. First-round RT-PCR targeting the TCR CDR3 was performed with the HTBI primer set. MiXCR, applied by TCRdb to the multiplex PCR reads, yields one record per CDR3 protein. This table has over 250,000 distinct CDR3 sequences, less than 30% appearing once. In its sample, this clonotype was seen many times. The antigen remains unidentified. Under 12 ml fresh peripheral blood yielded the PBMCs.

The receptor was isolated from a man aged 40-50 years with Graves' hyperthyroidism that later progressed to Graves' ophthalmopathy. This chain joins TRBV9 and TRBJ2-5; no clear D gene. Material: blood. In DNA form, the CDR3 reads TGTGCCAGCAGCGTAGGTTTGCGGCAAGAGACCCAGTACTTC. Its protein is CASSVGLRQETQYF.